This T cell receptor beta chain comes out of a study of blood T cell repertoires in COVID-19 (dated by TCRdb to 2018 to 2020). For the study in its entirety: Samples from collaborators originated in the United States, Italy and Spain and spanned both the acute and convalescent phases of COVID-19. A de-identified subject ID, COVID-19 status, age in years and sex were almost always included in the sample metadata. The prospective study material was composed of cDNA or gDNA derived from T cells, B-cell-depleted T cells, or PBMCs. The repertoires were made available in a free public database intended to serve as a resource for research on the immune response to SARS-CoV-2. Samples were obtained from the ongoing ImmuneRACE study (first 160 participants) and from 1,254 subjects provided by 6 global collaborators. HLA class I and class II types, where available, came from metadata supplied by the sample provider rather than from assay-based typing. The dataset comprised deeply sampled blood TCRbeta repertoires from subjects exposed to, actively infected with, or recovered from COVID-19. Broader findings and caveats from the paper: The quantity of clinical and demographic metadata differed by source and by participant and was supplied without curation.

For this chain, trimming is 0 bases at the V end and 4 bases at the J end, and the number of junction bases without a gene match is 5. The CDR3, cysteine through phenylalanine, is 15 amino acids long. The sequence is cut down to CDR3 DNA, 45 bases in frame from base 1. The germline V gene gives CDR1 as SGDLS and CDR2 as YYNGEE. In the prospective study, participants were about 18 to 100 years old, resided in about 25 geographic areas of the United States, and were enrolled through a virtual design. In the prospective study, participants were assigned to cohorts based on the clinical history participants reported in a screening survey and a study questionnaire. Recovered participants in ImmuneRACE Cohort 3 were defined by two consecutive negative NP/OP PCR tests, clearance by a healthcare professional, or resolution of symptoms. In the prospective study, whole blood, serum and a nasopharyngeal or oropharyngeal swab were collected from each participant by mobile phlebotomists. Over a roughly 2-month period, participants in the prospective study had the option of providing additional blood draws and questionnaires. Before DNA extraction, blood samples from the prospective study were shipped at room temperature or frozen.

TCRbeta CDR3 regions were amplified from genomic DNA by means of the immunoSEQ Assay, a bias-controlled multiplex PCR. Processing in the source paper ran as follows. Nucleated cell counts per sample were estimated from amplification of reference gene primers within the assay. To quantify the absolute abundance of each unique TCRbeta CDR3 rearrangement, sequence reads were collapsed and filtered. For each sample, productive Simpson clonality was calculated by taking the square root of Simpson's diversity index across productive rearrangements. TCRdb re-hosts the immuneACCESS table, in-frame sequences only. Its copies lack some clones; in the studies checked, an unresolved V gene accounts for under half of them, and the cause for the rest is not known. The V and J calls and clone size come from that table; D and trimming were worked out from the DNA. For this sample there are a few hundred thousand clones; 80% to 85% appear just once. The top ten hold over 4.5% of the sample.

Notes on this clone: What this receptor recognizes is not known. Within one base of it there is no much larger clone, and no base qualities were kept.

The chain uses TRBV9 and TRBJ2-3, with 7 bases matching TRBD1. The sequenced sample consisted of PBMCs or T cells enriched from blood (not recorded which). The sequence was collected from a woman aged 45-65 years who had recovered from COVID-19. In nucleotides, the sequence is TGTGCCAGCAGCGTAGAGGGGGCTTGGGCAGATACGCAGTATTTT. The translation is CASSVEGAWADTQYF. Extended through the reference TRBV9 and TRBJ2-3 proteins, this CDR3 yields the full variable domain: DSGVTQTPKHLITATGQRVTLRCSPRSGDLSVYWYQQSLDQGLQFLIQYYNGEERAKGNILERFSAQQFPDLHSELNLSSLELGDSALYFCASSVEGAWADTQYFGPGTRLTVL.